This T cell receptor beta chain derives from a study of post-analysis software for immune sequencing data. TCR beta libraries were prepared from cDNA with unique molecular identifiers. TCRdb used MiXCR to reprocess the PCR reads, holding one entry per CDR3 protein. The table records approximately 730,000 distinct CDR3 sequences, around 27% of them present only once. Study-wide points: Five or six TRBV segments were more frequent in patients than controls; TRBV5-6, TRBV5-1 and TRBV20-1 belonged to this group. Clustering by F measure revealed strong co-clustering among samples prepared together in one batch. A significant reduction in normalized Chao1 diversity was observed in multiple sclerosis patients versus controls.

The germline V gene has CDR1 SGHTA and CDR2 FQGNSA. The CDR3 loop spans 12 amino acids. V was cut by 6 bases and J by 4 bases, with 10 bases left in between. This clonotype was counted at least ten times. The antigen is undetermined. V gene TRBV7-2 combines with J gene TRBJ2-7; no definite D call. This clonotype originated in a girl between 5 and 17 years old with multiple sclerosis. Sequenced: blood. DNA of the CDR3: TGTGCCAGCAGTTTGGCCCTTTACGAGCAGTACTTC. Its protein product is CASSLALYEQYF.